This T cell receptor (beta chain) was observed in a study of early T cells in non-severe SARS-CoV-2 infection (dated by TCRdb to about 2021). Concerning the study at large: Because TCR sequencing was done on bulk RNA from unsorted whole blood, the alpha and beta chains could not be paired.

Preparation of the library involved 5' RACE. Sequencing relied on a NextSeq 500. The TCR library protocol attached unique molecular identifiers to individual cDNA molecules to correct for sequencing error and PCR bias. Sequencing covered both TCR alpha and beta chains, and within each sample the abundances of alpha and beta sequences were tightly co-correlated. As for the authors' bioinformatics: Decombinator V4 was used to annotate TCR sequences for V gene, J gene and CDR3. TCRs were defined as expanded if a significant change between any two time points was detected under a Poisson model with p below 0.0001. TCR abundances were normalised to the total number of TCRs sequenced per sample and were expressed as counts per million. MAIT TCRs were defined by TRAV1-2 paired with TRAJ12, TRAJ20 or TRAJ33, and iNKT TCRs by TRAV10 paired with TRAJ18. VDJdb, accessed 1 November 2021, was searched for CMV, EBV and SARS-CoV-2 annotated TCRs, excluding TCRs annotated for multiple antigens. TCRdb reworked the public reads: Q25 trimming with fastp, MiXCR clone assembly, productive beta chains retained. CDR3 protein duplicates are merged, each entry listing the most common genes and DNA. Here the V and J calls rest on TCRdb's processing, not on the authors' analysis. The sample profile shows tens of thousands of distinct CDR3 sequences; approximately 15% of them were found once. Clones ranked in the top ten supply roughly 7% of the sample.

For CDR1 and CDR2, the germline V gene (reference sequence) lists SEHNR and FQNEAQ. Inclusive of the bounding cysteine and phenylalanine, the CDR3 is 13 residues long. Left in the record is the CDR3 DNA by itself, 39 bases read in frame from the first base. This was a case-control study nested in a cohort of healthcare workers in London, UK, who had nasopharyngeal swab PCR tests and blood samples taken every week. Between 23 and 31 March 2020, the week of the UK lockdown, healthcare workers were enrolled and then followed up weekly for as long as 16 weeks. The paper's findings and limits, for the study overall: VDJdb matching was skewed toward anti-spike CD8 responses, so virus-specific expansions were likely underestimated and private and CD4 specificities were missed.

This clonotype was counted a few times. Its target antigen remains unknown. At one boundary the junction diverges from the germline segment, which might be a read error. The clonotype was recovered from an adult who was a healthcare worker with PCR-confirmed SARS-CoV-2 infection or an uninfected control (not recorded which). The sequenced sample was whole blood. The sequence links TRBV7-9 to TRBJ1-1; 7 middle bases align to TRBD1. The DNA is as follows: TGTGCCAGCAGCACACAGGGGAACGCTGAAGCTTTCTTT. Its product reads: CASSTQGNAEAFF.